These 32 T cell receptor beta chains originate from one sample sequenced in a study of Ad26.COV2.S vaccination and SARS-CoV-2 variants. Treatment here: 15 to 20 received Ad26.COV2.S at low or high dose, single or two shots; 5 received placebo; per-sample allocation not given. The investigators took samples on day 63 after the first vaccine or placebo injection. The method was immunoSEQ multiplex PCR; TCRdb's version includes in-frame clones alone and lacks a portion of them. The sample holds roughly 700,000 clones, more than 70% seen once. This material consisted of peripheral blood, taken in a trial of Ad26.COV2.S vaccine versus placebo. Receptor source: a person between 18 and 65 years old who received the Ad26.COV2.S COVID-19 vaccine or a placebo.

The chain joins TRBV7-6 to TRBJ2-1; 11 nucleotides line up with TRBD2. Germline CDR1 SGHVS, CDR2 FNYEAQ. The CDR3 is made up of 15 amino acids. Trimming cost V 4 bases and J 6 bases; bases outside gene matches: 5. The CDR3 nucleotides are TGTGCCAGCAGCTCGTCGGGACTAGCGGTCAATGAGCAGTTCTTC. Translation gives CASSSSGLAVNEQFF.

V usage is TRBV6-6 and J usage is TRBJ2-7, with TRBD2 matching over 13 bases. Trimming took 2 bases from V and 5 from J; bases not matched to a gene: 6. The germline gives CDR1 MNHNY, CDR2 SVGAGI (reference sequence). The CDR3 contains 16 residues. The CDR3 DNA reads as TGTGCCAGCAGTTACACAGGACTAGCGGGAGAAAACGAGCAGTACTTC. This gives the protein CASSYTGLAGENEQYF.

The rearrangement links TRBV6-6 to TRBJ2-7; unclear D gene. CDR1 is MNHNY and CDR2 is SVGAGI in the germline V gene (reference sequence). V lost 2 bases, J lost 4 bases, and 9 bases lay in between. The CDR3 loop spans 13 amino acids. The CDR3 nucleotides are TGTGCCAGCAGTTACGTGACTGGTTACGAGCAGTACTTC. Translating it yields CASSYVTGYEQYF.

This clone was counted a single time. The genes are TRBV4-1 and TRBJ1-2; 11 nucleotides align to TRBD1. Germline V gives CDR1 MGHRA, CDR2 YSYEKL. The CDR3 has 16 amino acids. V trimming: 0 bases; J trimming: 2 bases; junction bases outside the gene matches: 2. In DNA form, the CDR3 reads TGCGCCAGCAGCCAAGAGGGACAGGGGGTAAACTATGGCTACACCTTC. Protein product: CASSQEGQGVNYGYTF.

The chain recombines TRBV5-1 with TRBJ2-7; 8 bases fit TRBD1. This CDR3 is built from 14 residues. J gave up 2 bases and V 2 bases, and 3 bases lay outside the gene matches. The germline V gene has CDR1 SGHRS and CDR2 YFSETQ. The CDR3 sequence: CASSFATGAYEQYF. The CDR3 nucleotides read TGCGCCAGCAGCTTTGCGACAGGGGCCTACGAGCAGTACTTC.

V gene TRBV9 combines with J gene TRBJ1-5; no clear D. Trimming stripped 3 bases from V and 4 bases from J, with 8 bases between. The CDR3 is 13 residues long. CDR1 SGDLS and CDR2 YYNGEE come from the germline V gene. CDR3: CASSAGANQPQHF. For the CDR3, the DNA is TGTGCCAGCAGCGCCGGAGCTAATCAGCCCCAGCATTTT.

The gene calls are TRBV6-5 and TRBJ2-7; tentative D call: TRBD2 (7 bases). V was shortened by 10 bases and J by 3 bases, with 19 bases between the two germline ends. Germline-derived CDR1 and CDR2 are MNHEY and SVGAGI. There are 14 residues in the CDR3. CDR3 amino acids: CATNKGGGRYEQYF. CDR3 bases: TGTGCCACGAACAAGGGGGGGGGCCGCTACGAGCAGTACTTC.

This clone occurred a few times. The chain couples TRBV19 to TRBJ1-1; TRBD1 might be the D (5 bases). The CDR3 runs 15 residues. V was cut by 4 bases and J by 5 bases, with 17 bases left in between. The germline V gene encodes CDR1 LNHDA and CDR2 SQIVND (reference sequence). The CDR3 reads CASSTGQGTRTEAFF. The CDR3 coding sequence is TGTGCCAGTAGTACCGGCCAGGGTACGAGGACTGAAGCTTTCTTT. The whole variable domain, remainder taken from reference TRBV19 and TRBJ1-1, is DGGITQSPKYLFRKEGQNVTLSCEQNLNHDAMYWYRQDPGQGLRLIYYSQIVNDFQKGDIAEGYSVSREKKESFPLTVTSAQKNPTAFYLCASSTGQGTRTEAFFGQGTRLTVV.

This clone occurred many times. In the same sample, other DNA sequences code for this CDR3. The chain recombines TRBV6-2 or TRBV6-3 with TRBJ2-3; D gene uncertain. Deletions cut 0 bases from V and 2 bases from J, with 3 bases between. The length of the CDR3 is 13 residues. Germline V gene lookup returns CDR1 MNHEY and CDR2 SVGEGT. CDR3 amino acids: CASSYSSTDTQYF. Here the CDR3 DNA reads TGTGCCAGCAGTTACTCTTCCACAGATACGCAGTATTTT.

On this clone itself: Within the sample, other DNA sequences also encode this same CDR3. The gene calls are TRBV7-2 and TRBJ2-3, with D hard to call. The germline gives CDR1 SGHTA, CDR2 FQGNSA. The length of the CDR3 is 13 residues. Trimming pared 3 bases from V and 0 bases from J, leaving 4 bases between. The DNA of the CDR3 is TGTGCCAGCAGCTTGTCTAGCACAGATACGCAGTATTTT. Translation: CASSLSSTDTQYF.

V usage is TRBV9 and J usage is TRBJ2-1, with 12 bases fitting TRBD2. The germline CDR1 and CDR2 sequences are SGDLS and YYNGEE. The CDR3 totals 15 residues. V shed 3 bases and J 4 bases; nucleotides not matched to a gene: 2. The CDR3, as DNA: TGTGCCAGCAGCGGAGGACTAGCGGGGTACAATGAGCAGTTCTTC. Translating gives CASSGGLAGYNEQFF.

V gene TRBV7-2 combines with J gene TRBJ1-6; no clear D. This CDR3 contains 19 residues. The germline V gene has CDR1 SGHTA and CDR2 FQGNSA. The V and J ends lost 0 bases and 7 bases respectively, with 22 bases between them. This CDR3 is CASSLATAAAISGNSPLHF. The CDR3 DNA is TGTGCCAGCAGCTTAGCCACAGCCGCCGCGATATCGGGGAATTCACCCCTCCACTTT.

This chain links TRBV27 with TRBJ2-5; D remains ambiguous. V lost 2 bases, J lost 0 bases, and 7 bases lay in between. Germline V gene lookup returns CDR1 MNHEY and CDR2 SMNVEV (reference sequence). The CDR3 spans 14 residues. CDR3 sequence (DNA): TGTGCCAGCAGTTTAGGGCCTCACCAAGAGACCCAGTACTTC. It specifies CASSLGPHQETQYF.

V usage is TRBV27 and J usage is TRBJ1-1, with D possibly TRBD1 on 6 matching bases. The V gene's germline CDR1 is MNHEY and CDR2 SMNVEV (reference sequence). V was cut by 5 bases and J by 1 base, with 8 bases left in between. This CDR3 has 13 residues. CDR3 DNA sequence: TGTGCCAGCAGTGTACAGGGGAACACTGAAGCTTTCTTT. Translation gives CASSVQGNTEAFF.

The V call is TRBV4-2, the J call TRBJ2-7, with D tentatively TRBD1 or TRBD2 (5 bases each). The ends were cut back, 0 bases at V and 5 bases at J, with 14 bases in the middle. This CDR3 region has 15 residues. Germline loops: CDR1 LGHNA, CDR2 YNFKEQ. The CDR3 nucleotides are TGTGCCAGCAGCCAAGATGGGGGTTTCCGGGACGAGCAGTACTTC. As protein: CASSQDGGFRDEQYF.

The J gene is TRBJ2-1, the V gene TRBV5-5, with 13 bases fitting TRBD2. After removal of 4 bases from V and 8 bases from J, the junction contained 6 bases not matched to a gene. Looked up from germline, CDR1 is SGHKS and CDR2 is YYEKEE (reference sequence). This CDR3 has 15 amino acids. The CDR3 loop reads CASSPGLAGVYEQFF. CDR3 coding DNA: TGTGCCAGCAGCCCCGGACTAGCGGGAGTCTATGAGCAGTTCTTC.

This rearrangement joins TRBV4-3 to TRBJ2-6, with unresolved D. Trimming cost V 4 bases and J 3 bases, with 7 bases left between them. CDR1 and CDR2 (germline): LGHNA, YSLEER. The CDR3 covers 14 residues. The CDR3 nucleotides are TGCGCCAGCAGCCCGGGCCTTGGGGCCAACGTCCTGACTTTC. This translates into CASSPGLGANVLTF.

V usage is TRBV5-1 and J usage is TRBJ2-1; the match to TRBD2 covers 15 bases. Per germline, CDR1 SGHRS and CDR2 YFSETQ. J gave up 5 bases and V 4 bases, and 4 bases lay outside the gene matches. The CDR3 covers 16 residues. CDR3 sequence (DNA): TGCGCCAGCAGCGTCGGGACTAGCGGGGGGAACAATGAGCAGTTCTTC. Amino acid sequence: CASSVGTSGGNNEQFF.

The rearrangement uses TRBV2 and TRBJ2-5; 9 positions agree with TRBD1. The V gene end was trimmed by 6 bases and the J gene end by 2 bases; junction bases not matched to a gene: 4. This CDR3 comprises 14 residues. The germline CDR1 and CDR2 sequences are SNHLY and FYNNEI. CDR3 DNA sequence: TGTGCCAGCAGAAAGGGACAGGGACAAGAGACCCAGTACTTC. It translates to CASRKGQGQETQYF.

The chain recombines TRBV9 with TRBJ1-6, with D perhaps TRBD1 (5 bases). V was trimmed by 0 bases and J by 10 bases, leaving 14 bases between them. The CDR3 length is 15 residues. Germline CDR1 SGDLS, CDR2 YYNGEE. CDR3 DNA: TGTGCCAGCAGCGTAGGGCTGGTCCAGGGATCACCCCTCCACTTT. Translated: CASSVGLVQGSPLHF.

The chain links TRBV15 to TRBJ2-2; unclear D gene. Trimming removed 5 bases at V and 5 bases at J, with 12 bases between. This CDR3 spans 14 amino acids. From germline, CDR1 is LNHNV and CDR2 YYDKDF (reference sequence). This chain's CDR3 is CATSAAVGTGELFF. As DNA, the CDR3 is TGTGCCACCAGCGCGGCAGTAGGAACCGGGGAGCTGTTTTTT.

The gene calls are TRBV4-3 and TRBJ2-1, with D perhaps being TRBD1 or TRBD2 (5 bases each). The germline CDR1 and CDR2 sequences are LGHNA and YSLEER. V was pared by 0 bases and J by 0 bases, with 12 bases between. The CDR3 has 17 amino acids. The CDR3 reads CASSQEGTKSSYNEQFF. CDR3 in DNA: TGCGCCAGCAGCCAAGAGGGGACCAAGAGCTCCTACAATGAGCAGTTCTTC.

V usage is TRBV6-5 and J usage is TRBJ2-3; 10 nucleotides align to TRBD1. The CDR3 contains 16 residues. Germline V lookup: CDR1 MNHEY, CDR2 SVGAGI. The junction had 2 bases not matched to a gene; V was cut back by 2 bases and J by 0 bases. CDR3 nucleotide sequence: TGTGCCAGCAGTTACGCGGACAGGGGGAGCACAGATACGCAGTATTTT. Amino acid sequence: CASSYADRGSTDTQYF.

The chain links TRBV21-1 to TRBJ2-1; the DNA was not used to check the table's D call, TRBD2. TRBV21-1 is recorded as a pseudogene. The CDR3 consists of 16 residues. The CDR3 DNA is TGTGCCAGCAGCAAAAAGGGTAGCGAGGCCTACAATGAGCAGTTCTTC. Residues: CASSKKGSEAYNEQFF.

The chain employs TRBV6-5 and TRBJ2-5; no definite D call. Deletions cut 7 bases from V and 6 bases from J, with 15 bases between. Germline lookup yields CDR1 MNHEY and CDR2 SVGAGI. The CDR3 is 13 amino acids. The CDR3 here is CASTISGEKTQYF. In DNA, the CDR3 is TGTGCCAGCACCATTAGTGGTGAAAAGACCCAGTACTTC.

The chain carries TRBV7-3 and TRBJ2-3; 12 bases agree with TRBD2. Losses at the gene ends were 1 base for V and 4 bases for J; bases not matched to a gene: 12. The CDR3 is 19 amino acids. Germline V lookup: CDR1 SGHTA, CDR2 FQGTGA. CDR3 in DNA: TGTGCCAGCAGCTTAAACCCCCAGACACTAGCGGGGGGTGCAGATACGCAGTATTTT. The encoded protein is CASSLNPQTLAGGADTQYF.

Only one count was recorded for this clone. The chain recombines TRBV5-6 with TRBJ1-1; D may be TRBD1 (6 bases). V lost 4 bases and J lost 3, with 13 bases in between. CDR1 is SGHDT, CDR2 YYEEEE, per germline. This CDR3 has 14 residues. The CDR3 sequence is CASSPGAEDTEAFF. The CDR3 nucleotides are TGTGCCAGCAGCCCGGGGGCGGAGGACACTGAAGCTTTCTTT. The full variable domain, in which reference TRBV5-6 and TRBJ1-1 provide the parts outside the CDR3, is DAGVTQSPTHLIKTRGQQVTLRCSPKSGHDTVSWYQQALGQGPQFIFQYYEEEERQRGNFPDRFSGHQFPNYSSELNVNALLLGDSALYLCASSPGAEDTEAFFGQGTRLTVV.

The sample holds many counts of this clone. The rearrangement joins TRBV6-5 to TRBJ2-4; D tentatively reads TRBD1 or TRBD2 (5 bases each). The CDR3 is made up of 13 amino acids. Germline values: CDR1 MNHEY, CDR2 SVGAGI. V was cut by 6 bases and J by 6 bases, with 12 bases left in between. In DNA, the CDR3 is TGTGCCAGCAGCCCGGGGCAGCCAAACATTCAGTACTTC. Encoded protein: CASSPGQPNIQYF.

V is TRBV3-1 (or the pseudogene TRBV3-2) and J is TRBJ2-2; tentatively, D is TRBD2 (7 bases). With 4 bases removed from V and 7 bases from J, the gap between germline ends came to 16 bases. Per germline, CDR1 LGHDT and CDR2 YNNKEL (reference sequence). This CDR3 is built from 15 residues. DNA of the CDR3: TGTGCCAGCAGCCCCCTGGGGGGGGCAAACGGGGAGCTGTTTTTT. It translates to CASSPLGGANGELFF.

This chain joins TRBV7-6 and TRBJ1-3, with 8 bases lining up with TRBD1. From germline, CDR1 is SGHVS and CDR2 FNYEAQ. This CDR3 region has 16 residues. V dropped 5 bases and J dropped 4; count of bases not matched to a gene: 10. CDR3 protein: CASSPPDRGEGNTIYF. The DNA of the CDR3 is TGTGCCAGCAGCCCCCCCGACAGGGGCGAGGGAAACACCATATATTTT.

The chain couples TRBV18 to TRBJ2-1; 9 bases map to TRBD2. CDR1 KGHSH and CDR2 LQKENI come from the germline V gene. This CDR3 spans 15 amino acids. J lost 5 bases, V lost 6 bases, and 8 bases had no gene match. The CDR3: CASSAGTSSNNEQFF. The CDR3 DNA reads TGTGCCAGCTCGGCCGGGACTAGCAGCAACAATGAGCAGTTCTTC.

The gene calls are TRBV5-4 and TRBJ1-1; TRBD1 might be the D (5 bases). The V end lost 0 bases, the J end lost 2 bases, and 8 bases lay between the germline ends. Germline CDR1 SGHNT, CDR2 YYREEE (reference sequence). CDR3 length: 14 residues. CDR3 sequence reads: CASSLEGRNTEAFF. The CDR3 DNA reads TGTGCCAGCAGCTTGGAGGGACGTAACACTGAAGCTTTCTTT.